This TCR beta chain was observed in a study of cytomegalovirus exposure and HLA in healthy donors. Remarks on this clone: What it binds is not known.

Findings and caveats of the study: Usually a TCR sequence was rare, but some public TCRs were found in many donors. Upon later analysis, TCR association rates were observed to vary by HLA locus, being highest for DRB1 and lowest for HLA-C. It was fewer than 200 TCR beta chains that were listed as cytomegalovirus-associated.

In the PCR, 60 Vbeta and 13 Jbeta primers were used. Profiling relied on immunoSEQ multiplex PCR, and the TCRdb table lists in-frame clones only, not all of them. This repertoire shows 130,000 or so clones, around 70% found once; its top ten account for approximately 7%. The CDR3 totals 15 residues. Germline trimming cut 4 bases from V and 3 bases from J; bases unmatched to any gene: 6. Germline V gene data show CDR1 as KGHSH and CDR2 as LQKENI. Sequenced material: PBMCs. The J gene is TRBJ2-7, the V gene TRBV18, with TRBD2 matching over 10 bases. The clonotype comes from a man aged 35 to 55 in good health and CMV-seropositive. The CDR3 bases are TGTGCCAGCTCACTCGGACTAGCGGAGTACTACGAGCAGTACTTC. Residues: CASSLGLAEYYEQYF. The variable domain in full, with the rest retrieved from reference TRBV18 and TRBJ2-7, is NAGVMQNPRHLVRRRGQEARLRCSPMKGHSHVYWYRQLPEEGLKFMVYLQKENIIDESGMPKERFSAEFPKEGPSILRIQQVVRGDSAAYFCASSLGLAEYYEQYFGPGTRLTVT.